This T cell receptor beta chain was sequenced for a study of regulatory T cells in long-lasting Graves disease. For the study at large: The definition of persistent Graves' disease was over 5 years of antithyroid drugs with positive TSH receptor antibodies. Study-level results: TRBV28, TRBJ1-2 and TRBJ2-5 emerged as the favored segments in persistent disease.

Investigators prepared the TCR beta libraries by applying iRepertoire HTBI primers and Arm-PCR of CDR3 regions. Each CDR3 protein is one row after TCRdb ran MiXCR on the multiplex PCR reads. The table has approximately 690,000 distinct CDR3 sequences, around 32% seen once. The time point denotes: persistent/refractory GD, antithyroid drugs over 5 years with positive TRAb. Generation of the TCR library employed RNA extracted from PBMCs. Note on this clonotype: The antigen is undetermined.

Between the trimmed V and J ends, which lost 6 bases and 2 bases, there was a span of 13 bases. This CDR3 is 14 amino acids long. Germline V gives CDR1 KGHSH, CDR2 LQKENI. The chain uses TRBV18 and TRBJ2-5; D gene uncertain. This TCR was recovered from a female donor with Graves disease. The sample consisted of peripheral blood mononuclear cells (PBMCs), taken when the disease was refractory, from a patient treated with antithyroid drugs. The CDR3 region has the DNA TGTGCCAGCTCGCCAGAGGTCGCGCAAGAGACCCAGTACTTC. Amino acid sequence: CASSPEVAQETQYF. Full variable domain (missing parts from reference TRBV18 and TRBJ2-5): NAGVMQNPRHLVRRRGQEARLRCSPMKGHSHVYWYRQLPEEGLKFMVYLQKENIIDESGMPKERFSAEFPKEGPSILRIQQVVRGDSAAYFCASSPEVAQETQYFGPGTRLLVL.